The source of this T cell receptor beta chain is a study of chemoradiotherapy in HPV16-positive cancers. At the level of the study: Candidate HPV-specific clones and shared TCR motifs came from two HPV16-positive patients.

Repertoires were sampled repeatedly during chemoradiotherapy. There are a few counts of this clone. Its antigen is unidentified. Repertoires were generated with immunoSEQ multiplex PCR, while TCRdb's copy carries only in-frame clones and drops some. The sample lists some 4,900 clones; roughly 74% were seen once. This CDR3 has 14 residues. Germline CDR1 reads SGHRS; CDR2 reads YFSETQ. V lost 4 bases and J 1 base, leaving 11 bases between the germline ends. Study-wide findings and caveats: Candidate HPV-specific clones and E7-related TCR motifs grew in tumor during treatment.

The chain combines TRBV5-1 with TRBJ1-1; D is ambiguous. This specimen was tumor tissue, taken from a patient who underwent chemoradiotherapy. The receptor comes from a human donor with HPV-associated anogenital cancer. The CDR3 reads CASSPGGKNTEAFF. The CDR3 nucleotides read TGCGCCAGCAGCCCAGGTGGAAAGAACACTGAAGCTTTCTTT.